A single sample is the source of the 29 T cell receptor beta chains below, sequenced in a study of Tregs in tolerant kidney transplant recipients. The table came from immunoSEQ multiplex PCR; TCRdb's copy has only in-frame clones and leaves some out. This listing includes about 6,300 clones. Related graft donors supplied nonmyeloablative bone marrow transplants, and mixed chimerism was transient. The specimen comprised CD4+ T cells from blood (PBMCs), sampled 6 months after the transplant. The receptor source for this set is a human patient who received a combined kidney and bone marrow transplant. Some T cells here may be from the graft donor.

By frequency, this clone registers medium-sized. The observed sequence ends 3 residues before the CDR3 terminus, with the missing tail filled in from the germline J gene. The J gene is TRBJ1-1, the V gene TRBV18, with a weak D call TRBD1 (6 bases). The CDR3 is made up of 17 amino acids. In germline, CDR1 is KGHSH, CDR2 LQKENI. V was clipped by 1 base and J by 5 bases, with 20 bases between them. The sequenced CDR3 bases are TGTGCCAGCTCACCACGATCGGCCAGTTCCCAGGGGACTGAA. This gives the protein CASSPRSASSQGTE. Given in full, the CDR3 is CASSPRSASSQGTEAFF. Based on the CDR3 plus reference TRBV18 and TRBJ1-1, the full variable domain is NAGVMQNPRHLVRRRGQEARLRCSPMKGHSHVYWYRQLPEEGLKFMVYLQKENIIDESGMPKERFSAEFPKEGPSILRIQQVVRGDSAAYFCASSPRSASSQGTEAFFGQGTRLTVV.

With regard to this clone: Sequencing ends 3 residues short of the CDR3 end; the germline J gene provides the rest. V usage is TRBV19 and J usage is TRBJ1-4; D is unresolved. The CDR3 is 15 amino acids. V gave up 10 bases and J gave up 1 base, with 16 bases separating them. CDR1 and CDR2 (germline): LNHDA, SQIVND (reference sequence). The CDR3: CATRRAYRTNEKLFF. CDR3 DNA, as far as it was read: TGTGCCACTCGCCGCGCCTACAGAACTAATGAAAAA. Filled out from reference TRBV19 and TRBJ1-4, the complete variable domain reads DGGITQSPKYLFRKEGQNVTLSCEQNLNHDAMYWYRQDPGQGLRLIYYSQIVNDFQKGDIAEGYSVSREKKESFPLTVTSAQKNPTAFYLCATRRAYRTNEKLFFGSGTQLSVL.

Points on this clone: The CDR3 end falls 3 residues outside the read, so it is completed with the germline J gene. The V gene is TRBV4-1, the J gene TRBJ1-4, with D tentatively TRBD1 (5 bases). Trimming removed 6 bases from V and 4 bases from J, with 15 bases in between. Germline CDR1 and CDR2: MGHRA and YSYEKL. The CDR3 sequence is 15 residues long. This CDR3 is CASRIRGVGNEKLFF. CDR3 DNA, as far as it was read: TGCGCCAGCAGAATACGGGGGGTCGGTAATGAAAAA.

Regarding this clone: The CDR3 end lies 3 residues beyond the end of the read and is filled in from the germline J gene. The chain has TRBV5-1 and TRBJ1-2; tentative D call: TRBD1 (5 bases). With 4 bases removed from V and 4 bases from J, the gap between germline ends came to 20 bases. CDR3 length: 16 amino acids. Germline lookup yields CDR1 SGHRS and CDR2 YFSETQ. The CDR3 protein is CASSPGGERRFYGYTF. The CDR3 DNA, read in part, is TGCGCCAGCAGCCCGGGGGGGGAGAGGCGTTTCTATGGC.

As concerns this clone: The sequence runs out 3 residues before the end of the CDR3; the remainder is reconstructed from the germline J gene. The chain is built from TRBV5-6 and TRBJ2-3; D may be TRBD1 (6 bases). The CDR3 extends over 14 amino acids. Trimming shortened V by 8 bases and J by 6 bases, and 19 bases separated the two germline ends. Germline V gene sequence: CDR1 SGHDT, CDR2 YYEEEE. CDR3 region: CASRGRGSGDTQYF. Incomplete CDR3 DNA: TGTGCCAGTCGGGGAAGGGGGAGTGGCGATACG.

Worth noting for this clone: The DNA ends 3 residues before the CDR3 does, and the rest of the CDR3 is filled in from the germline J gene. V gene TRBV4-1 combines with J gene TRBJ2-7; 8 bases match TRBD2. Looked up from germline, CDR1 is MGHRA and CDR2 is YSYEKL. This CDR3 is built from 11 residues. Unmatched junction bases numbered 3, after V lost 8 bases and J lost 6 bases. The CDR3 DNA, read in part, is TGCGCCAGCCGGGGGGGGGTCGAG. This encodes CASRGGVE. The full CDR3 protein reads CASRGGVEQYF.

The CDR3 DNA, read in part, is TGTGCCAGCAGCTTAGATTTGAGCAACACC. Translated: CASSLDLSNT. The whole CDR3 protein reads CASSLDLSNTIYF. The V call is TRBV11-2, the J call TRBJ1-3; no firm D call. The read terminates 3 residues before the CDR3 end, so the remaining end is supplied by the germline J gene. The CDR3 consists of 13 residues. Looked up from germline, CDR1 is SGHAT and CDR2 is FQNNGV. Deletions cut 0 bases from V and 7 bases from J, with 7 bases between.

Comment on this clone: Sequencing ends 3 residues short of the CDR3 end; the germline J gene provides the rest. This chain links TRBV7-2 with TRBJ1-6; D call uncertain. Germline CDR1 and CDR2: SGHTA and FQGNSA. V was pared by 4 bases and J by 7 bases, with 8 bases between. There are 13 residues in the CDR3. This CDR3 reads CASSSSSNSPLHF. The CDR3 DNA, read in part, is TGTGCCAGCAGCTCCTCAAGCAATTCACCC.

As regards this clone: The read halts 3 residues ahead of the CDR3 end, with the missing end drawn from the germline J gene. The chain joins TRBV20-1 to TRBJ2-1; 8 bases align to TRBD1. The CDR3 covers 14 residues. The germline gives CDR1 DFQATT, CDR2 SNEGSKA (reference sequence). The trim removed 6 bases at V and 9 bases at J, leaving 13 bases unmatched. CDR3 DNA, as far as it was read: TGCAGTGCCACGGCCCCCCAGGGGGCGGGTGAG. Translated, it gives CSATAPQGAGE. The CDR3, in full, reads CSATAPQGAGEQFF.

In terms of frequency, this clone is medium-sized (0.01 to 0.1%). Read data end 3 residues before the CDR3 end; the end is taken from the germline J gene. This sample includes further DNA sequences coding for the same CDR3. The rearrangement uses TRBV20-1 and TRBJ1-1; maybe TRBD1 (5 bases). The CDR3 spans 15 residues. Germline CDR1 reads DFQATT; CDR2 reads SNEGSKA (reference sequence). V lost 0 bases to trimming and J lost 6 bases, with 17 bases between them. The CDR3 bases that were read are TGCAGTGCTAGAGATGATTCCGGGGGAAAACCTGAA. As protein: CSARDDSGGKPE. The CDR3 in full is CSARDDSGGKPEAFF.

Notes on this clone: The read stops 3 residues short of the end of the CDR3; the missing end is completed from the germline J gene. V gene TRBV28 combines with J gene TRBJ1-1; the D is unclear. Trimming pared 7 bases from V and 6 bases from J, leaving 18 bases between. The V gene's germline CDR1 is MDHEN and CDR2 SYDVKM. The CDR3 has 14 residues. CDR3 DNA (partial): TGTGCCAGCATCCAAGCCGTGGACTATTCTGAA. It specifies CASIQAVDYSE. The full CDR3 protein is CASIQAVDYSEAFF.

Points on this clone: Germline and junction disagree at one end, which may indicate a read error. The CDR3 end is not reached by the read, which stops 3 residues before it; the germline J gene fills it in. The chain joins TRBV4-2 to TRBJ2-1; D might be TRBD2 (6 bases). Germline V CDR1 and CDR2: LGHNA, YNFKEQ. The CDR3 length is 18 residues. The covered CDR3 bases are TGCGCCAGCAGCCAAGTCCCTTTTGAGCGGGCCTCCAACAATGAG. This encodes CASSQVPFERASNNE. The whole CDR3 sequence is CASSQVPFERASNNEQFF.

A word on this clone: The CDR3 end falls 3 residues outside the read, so it is completed with the germline J gene. This chain joins TRBV10-2 and TRBJ2-3, with 7 bases aligning to TRBD2. Germline loops: CDR1 WSHSY, CDR2 SAAADI. The CDR3 sequence is 14 residues long. J lost 3 bases, V lost 7 bases, and 7 bases had no gene match. The CDR3 here is CASKISGTTDTQYF. Partial CDR3 DNA: TGCGCCAGCAAGATCAGCGGGACTACAGATACG.

As concerns this clone: The CDR3 end falls 3 residues outside the read, so it is completed with the germline J gene. The V call is TRBV2, the J call TRBJ2-7; 10 nucleotides line up with TRBD1. Germline CDR1 SNHLY, CDR2 FYNNEI. V was pared by 7 bases and J by 5 bases, with 8 bases of the junction left unmatched. The CDR3 length is 14 residues. The CDR3 DNA, read in part, is TGTGCCAGCAAGAGGGACAGGGGTATGGACGAG. This translates into CASKRDRGMDE. The complete CDR3 reads CASKRDRGMDEQYF.

Turning to this clone: The CDR3 goes on 3 residues after the read ends, and that part is filled in from the germline J gene. The chain carries TRBV19 and TRBJ2-7; the D gene is possibly TRBD1 (6 bases). The germline gives CDR1 LNHDA, CDR2 SQIVND (reference sequence). The V end lost 7 bases, the J end lost 4 bases, and 17 bases lay between the germline ends. There are 14 residues in the CDR3. The chain's CDR3 is CASTRRDKPYEQYF. The covered CDR3 bases are TGTGCCAGTACCCGCCGGGACAAACCTTACGAG.

Turning to this clone: The missing CDR3 end, 3 residues past where the read stops, is filled in from the germline J gene. V and J are TRBV3-1 (or the pseudogene TRBV3-2) and TRBJ2-3; no clear D. V was cut by 7 bases and J by 4 bases, with 21 bases left in between. The CDR3 covers 16 residues. The germline gives CDR1 LGHDT, CDR2 YNNKEL (reference sequence). The sequenced part of the CDR3 DNA is TGTGCCAGCAAGACTTCAGATGAGGTAGATTCAGATACG. Amino acid sequence: CASKTSDEVDSDT. The full CDR3 protein is CASKTSDEVDSDTQYF.

Comment on this clone: The read is 3 residues too short to cover the CDR3 end, so that end is filled in from the germline J gene. V usage is TRBV4-1 and J usage is TRBJ1-1, with 8 nucleotides matching TRBD1. The CDR3 sequence is 15 residues long. The trim removed 3 bases at V and 1 base at J, leaving 4 bases unmatched. Per the germline V gene, CDR1 is MGHRA and CDR2 is YSYEKL. The chain's CDR3 is CASSHSDRENTEAFF. The sequenced part of the CDR3 DNA is TGCGCCAGCAGCCACTCGGACAGGGAGAACACTGAA.

Remarks on this clone: Read sequence stops 3 residues before the CDR3 end, and the germline J gene provides the missing end. This rearrangement joins TRBV4-1 to TRBJ1-5; D may be TRBD1 (6 bases). The V and J ends lost 1 base and 7 bases respectively, with 14 bases between them. CDR1 and CDR2 from the germline V gene are MGHRA and YSYEKL. This CDR3 has 15 amino acids. Incomplete CDR3 DNA: TGCGCCAGCAGCCAAGCCCCAGGGGAAGGACAGCCC. Residues: CASSQAPGEGQP. The full-length CDR3 reads as CASSQAPGEGQPQHF.

To note about this clone: The DNA ends 3 residues before the CDR3 does, and the rest of the CDR3 is filled in from the germline J gene. The V gene is TRBV29-1, the J gene TRBJ2-7, with 8 bases lining up with TRBD1. Germline V gene lookup returns CDR1 SQVTM and CDR2 ANQGSEA. CDR3 length: 11 amino acids. Here the CDR3 reads CAAGQGYEQYF. The sequenced part of the CDR3 DNA is TGCGCCGCAGGACAGGGTTACGAG.

In regard to this clone: Sequencing ends 3 residues short of the CDR3 end; the germline J gene provides the rest. The genes are TRBV28 and TRBJ2-7; D might be TRBD1 (6 bases). CDR1 is MDHEN, CDR2 SYDVKM, per germline. V was trimmed by 6 bases and J by 4 bases, leaving 10 bases between them. There are 12 residues in the CDR3. The CDR3 DNA, read in part, is TGTGCCAGCAGGCAGGGGAGTTACGAG. It translates to CASRQGSYE. The CDR3 reads in full as CASRQGSYEQYF.

As concerns this clone: The germline gene is not matched at one end of the junction; a read error may be the cause. Read data end 3 residues before the CDR3 end; the end is taken from the germline J gene. This rearrangement joins TRBV29-1 to TRBJ1-1; TRBD1 matches 9 bases. The CDR3 is 17 residues long. The germline V gene encodes CDR1 SQVTM and CDR2 ANQGSEA. CDR3: CSVEGRGQGSGGTEAFF. The sequenced CDR3 bases are TGCAGCGTGGAAGGAAGGGGACAGGGCTCCGGCGGCACTGAA.

Remarks on this clone: The sequence runs out 3 residues before the end of the CDR3; the remainder is reconstructed from the germline J gene. The V gene is TRBV20-1, the J gene TRBJ2-3; D possibly corresponds to TRBD2 (6 bases). In germline, CDR1 is DFQATT, CDR2 SNEGSKA (reference sequence). The CDR3 is 13 residues long. Trimming removed 6 bases from V and 8 bases from J, with 18 bases in between. The CDR3 bases that were read are TGCAGTGCCAGAAGCGGGCAGGCGGGTACG. Amino acid sequence: CSARSGQAGT. The whole CDR3 sequence is CSARSGQAGTQYF.

Points on this clone: With the read ending 3 residues before the CDR3 end, the germline J gene is used to fill in that end. The chain is built from TRBV7-7 and TRBJ1-1, with 8 bases aligning to TRBD1. From germline, CDR1 is SSHAT and CDR2 FNYEAQ (reference sequence). After removal of 3 bases from V and 5 bases from J, the junction contained 2 bases not matched to a gene. This CDR3 has 13 amino acids. The DNA read from the CDR3 is TGTGCCAGCAGCTTCCGGACAGGGACTGAA. As protein: CASSFRTGTE. The whole CDR3 sequence is CASSFRTGTEAFF.

Concerning this clone itself: The read comes to an end 3 residues before the CDR3 does, leaving the germline J gene to fill in the end. The chain joins TRBV27 to TRBJ2-1; 8 bases match TRBD2. The CDR3 runs 16 residues. Trimming at V came to 5 bases and at J to 7 bases, leaving 13 bases not matched to a gene. Germline CDR1 reads MNHEY; CDR2 reads SMNVEV (reference sequence). Incomplete CDR3 DNA: TGTGCCAGCAGTCCCCCCCGGGCGGGAGGAAAGAATGAG. As protein: CASSPPRAGGKNE. The whole CDR3 is CASSPPRAGGKNEQFF.

In regard to this clone: The CDR3 extends 3 residues past the end of the read, so its final part is completed from the germline J gene. The chain recombines TRBV5-1 with TRBJ2-5; 12 bases line up with TRBD2. Germline assignment: CDR1 SGHRS and CDR2 YFSETQ. The CDR3 consists of 16 residues. J gave up 0 bases and V 4 bases, and 4 bases lay outside the gene matches. Here the CDR3 reads CASSMGLAGNQETQYF. CDR3 bases read: TGCGCCAGCAGCATGGGACTAGCGGGCAACCAAGAGACC.

Of note for this clone: Read sequence stops 3 residues before the CDR3 end, and the germline J gene provides the missing end. The rearrangement joins TRBV18 to TRBJ2-5; TRBD1 agrees at 8 bases. The CDR3 extends over 15 amino acids. The trim removed 2 bases at V and 0 bases at J, leaving 2 bases unmatched. Per germline, CDR1 KGHSH and CDR2 LQKENI. The part of the CDR3 DNA that was read is TGTGCCAGCTCACCAGCGACAGGGGACCAAGAGACC. Residues: CASSPATGDQET. The whole CDR3 sequence reads CASSPATGDQETQYF.

To note about this clone: The CDR3 goes on 3 residues after the read ends, and that part is filled in from the germline J gene. The genes are TRBV6-4 and TRBJ2-3, with 11 bases fitting TRBD2. The CDR3 contains 15 residues. V was pared by 5 bases and J by 2 bases, with 3 bases of the junction left unmatched. The V gene's germline CDR1 is MRHNA and CDR2 SNTAGT. The sequenced part of the CDR3 DNA is TGTGCCAGCAGTCGACTAGCGGGGTTCACAGATACG. Amino acids: CASSRLAGFTDT. The CDR3 in full is CASSRLAGFTDTQYF.

Details on this clone: The missing CDR3 end, 3 residues past where the read stops, is filled in from the germline J gene. The chain uses TRBV5-6 and TRBJ2-5; D may be TRBD2 (7 bases). V lost 5 bases, J lost 4 bases, and 15 bases lay in between. The CDR3 extends over 14 amino acids. The germline V gene has CDR1 SGHDT and CDR2 YYEEEE. The CDR3 sequence is CASREGGASETQYF. The sequenced CDR3 bases are TGTGCCAGCAGGGAGGGGGGGGCTTCAGAGACC.

With respect to this clone: The read ends 3 residues early relative to the CDR3; the germline J gene fills the gap. The rearrangement joins TRBV6-1 to TRBJ2-7; possibly TRBD2 for D (5 bases). V was clipped by 3 bases and J by 0 bases, with 12 bases between them. The CDR3 length is 15 residues. The germline V gene encodes CDR1 MNHNS and CDR2 SASEGT. CDR3 DNA, as far as it was read: TGTGCCAGCAGTGACAGCGGCCCAGGCTCCTACGAG. As protein: CASSDSGPGSYE. The whole CDR3 sequence is CASSDSGPGSYEQYF.